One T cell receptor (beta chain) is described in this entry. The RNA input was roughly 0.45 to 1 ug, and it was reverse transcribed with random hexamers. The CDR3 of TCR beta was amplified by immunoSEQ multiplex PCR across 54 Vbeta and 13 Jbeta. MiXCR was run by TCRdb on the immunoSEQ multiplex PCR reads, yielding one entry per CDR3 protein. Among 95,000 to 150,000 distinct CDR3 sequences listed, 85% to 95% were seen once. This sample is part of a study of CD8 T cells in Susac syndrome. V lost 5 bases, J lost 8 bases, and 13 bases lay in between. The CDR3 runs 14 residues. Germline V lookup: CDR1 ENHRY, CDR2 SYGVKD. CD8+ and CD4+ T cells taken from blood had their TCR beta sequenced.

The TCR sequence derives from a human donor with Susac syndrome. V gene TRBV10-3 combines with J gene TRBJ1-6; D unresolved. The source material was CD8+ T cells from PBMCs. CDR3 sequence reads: CAISPSRQDSPLHF. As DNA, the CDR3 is TGTGCCATCAGTCCGTCCAGGCAAGATTCACCCCTCCACTTT.